The 13 T cell receptor beta chains below come from one sample, sequenced in a study of Ad26.COV2.S vaccination and SARS-CoV-2 variants. The protocol was immunoSEQ multiplex PCR, while the TCRdb copy is restricted to in-frame clones and leaves out a portion. This table holds about 400,000 clones, 70% to 90% found once. Treatment reported: around 19 received Ad26.COV2.S at low or high dose, single or two shots; 5 received placebo; per-sample allocation not given. Samples were taken on day 63 after the first vaccine or placebo injection. Source: peripheral blood, taken in a trial of Ad26.COV2.S vaccine versus placebo. The source is a person between 18 and 60 years old who received the Ad26.COV2.S COVID-19 vaccine or a placebo.

This clone was found many times. Other DNA sequences from this sample encode an identical CDR3 as well. The chain recombines TRBV5-1 with TRBJ2-3, with D perhaps matching TRBD2 (5 bases). This CDR3 spans 14 amino acids. V shed 0 bases and J shed 0 bases, with 5 bases lying between them. Germline V gives CDR1 SGHRS, CDR2 YFSETQ. The CDR3 loop is CASSLAGSTDTQYF. The CDR3 region has the DNA TGCGCCAGCAGCTTGGCGGGAAGCACAGATACGCAGTATTTT.

J is TRBJ2-1 and V is TRBV6-2 or TRBV6-3; TRBD2 matches at 16 bases. After removal of 3 bases from V and 7 bases from J, the junction contained 18 bases not matched to a gene. There are 21 residues in the CDR3. Germline V CDR1 and CDR2: MNHEY, SVGEGT. CDR3 sequence reads: CASSYLISLTGLAGGLNEQFF. CDR3 sequence (DNA): TGTGCCAGCAGTTATTTGATTTCACTTACGGGACTAGCGGGAGGGCTTAATGAGCAGTTCTTC.

The chain carries TRBV7-2 and TRBJ2-1; TRBD1 is a possible D gene (5 bases). Germline V gene lookup returns CDR1 SGHTA and CDR2 FQGNSA. The CDR3 has 12 amino acids. V was trimmed by 6 bases and J by 12 bases, leaving 15 bases between them. The CDR3 region is CASSSDWGWQFF. In nucleotides, the CDR3 is TGTGCCAGCAGTTCCGACTGGGGCTGGCAGTTCTTC. The whole variable domain, filled in from reference TRBV7-2 and TRBJ2-1, reads GAGVSQSPSNKVTEKGKDVELRCDPISGHTALYWYRQSLGQGLEFLIYFQGNSAPDKSGLPSDRFSAERTGGSVSTLTIQRTQQEDSAVYLCASSSDWGWQFFGPGTRLTVL.

The chain is built from TRBV5-6 and TRBJ1-1; D gene unclear. CDR3 length: 12 residues. Trimming cost V 4 bases and J 4 bases, with 8 bases left between them. Germline V gene data show CDR1 as SGHDT and CDR2 as YYEEEE. The CDR3 nucleotides read TGTGCCAGCAGCCGGGGATTCACTGAAGCTTTCTTT. Translating it yields CASSRGFTEAFF.

CDR3 residues: CASSLGGIREAFF. CDR3 DNA: TGTGCCAGCAGTTTAGGTGGGATCAGGGAAGCTTTCTTT. This chain joins TRBV28 and TRBJ1-1, with D unresolved. CDR1 MDHEN and CDR2 SYDVKM come from the germline V gene. The V end lost 2 bases, the J end lost 8 bases, and 12 bases lay between the germline ends. This CDR3 spans 13 amino acids.

The rearrangement links TRBV28 to TRBJ2-6; D is uncertain. The CDR3 is 14 residues long. Germline values: CDR1 MDHEN, CDR2 SYDVKM. The V end was cut by 7 bases, the J end by 0 bases, with 7 bases between. CDR3 amino acids: CASTSSSGANVLTF. For the CDR3, the DNA is TGTGCCAGCACTTCCAGCTCTGGGGCCAACGTCCTGACTTTC. The entire variable domain, with the rest obtained from reference TRBV28 and TRBJ2-6, is as follows: DVKVTQSSRYLVKRTGEKVFLECVQDMDHENMFWYRQDPGLGLRLIYFSYDVKMKEKGDIPEGYSVSREKKERFSLILESASTNQTSMYLCASTSSSGANVLTFGAGSRLTVL.

This sequence joins TRBV19 and TRBJ1-2, with D perhaps matching TRBD1 (6 bases). CDR3 length: 14 residues. From germline, CDR1 is LNHDA and CDR2 SQIVND (reference sequence). Trimming cost V 2 bases and J 4 bases, with 11 bases left between them. The CDR3 nucleotides read TGTGCCAGTAGTATAAGGGACACTGGCTATGGCTACACCTTC. This translates into CASSIRDTGYGYTF.

J is TRBJ2-2 and V is TRBV4-1, with a weak D call TRBD1 (6 bases). The CDR3 contains 15 residues. Between the trimmed V and J ends, which lost 1 base and 7 bases, there was a span of 13 bases. Per the germline V gene, CDR1 is MGHRA and CDR2 is YSYEKL. The CDR3 is CASSQVFGGGGELFF. DNA for the CDR3: TGCGCCAGCAGCCAAGTGTTTGGGGGCGGCGGGGAGCTGTTTTTT.

The sample holds a few counts of this clone. The chain has TRBV28 and TRBJ2-3; TRBD2 agrees at 7 bases. The CDR3 is 13 amino acids. Trimming at V came to 11 bases and at J to 2 bases, leaving 7 bases not matched to a gene. The V gene's germline CDR1 is MDHEN and CDR2 SYDVKM. CDR3 nucleotides: TGTGCCTGCCTGGGGGGGAACACAGATACGCAGTATTTT. Its translation: CACLGGNTDTQYF.

V gene TRBV5-8 combines with J gene TRBJ1-3; TRBD1 matches 7 bases. V gave up 4 bases and J gave up 3 bases; unmatched junction bases: 7. Germline assignment: CDR1 SGHTS and CDR2 YDEGEE. CDR3 length: 15 amino acids. CDR3 sequence: CASSRQGDRGNTIYF. As DNA, the CDR3 is TGTGCCAGCAGCCGACAGGGTGACCGTGGAAACACCATATATTTT.

V usage is TRBV24-1 and J usage is TRBJ1-2; D is unclear. The CDR3 is 12 residues long. V lost 1 base to trimming and J lost 8 bases, with 7 bases between them. Looked up from germline, CDR1 is KGHDR and CDR2 is SFDVKD. Here the CDR3 reads CATSDLGRGYTF. As DNA, the CDR3 is TGTGCCACCAGTGATTTAGGGAGGGGCTACACCTTC.

The chain uses TRBV6-5 and TRBJ2-2; 8 bases are a match to TRBD1. Trimming at V came to 4 bases and at J to 6 bases, leaving 10 bases not matched to a gene. The CDR3 has 16 residues. Germline CDR1 is MNHEY and CDR2 is SVGAGI. The DNA of the CDR3 is TGTGCCAGCAGTTCACGACCGGACAGGGTGCCCGGGGAGCTGTTTTTT. Its translation: CASSSRPDRVPGELFF.

The genes are TRBV11-3 and TRBJ2-5; 12 positions agree with TRBD2. Germline CDR1 is SGHNT and CDR2 is YENEEA. The ends lost 1 base at V and 4 bases at J; junction bases unmatched: 4. The CDR3 has 16 amino acids. CDR3 DNA: TGTGCCAGCAGCTTAGGCAGGGGACTAGCGGGAGAGACCCAGTACTTC. It encodes CASSLGRGLAGETQYF.